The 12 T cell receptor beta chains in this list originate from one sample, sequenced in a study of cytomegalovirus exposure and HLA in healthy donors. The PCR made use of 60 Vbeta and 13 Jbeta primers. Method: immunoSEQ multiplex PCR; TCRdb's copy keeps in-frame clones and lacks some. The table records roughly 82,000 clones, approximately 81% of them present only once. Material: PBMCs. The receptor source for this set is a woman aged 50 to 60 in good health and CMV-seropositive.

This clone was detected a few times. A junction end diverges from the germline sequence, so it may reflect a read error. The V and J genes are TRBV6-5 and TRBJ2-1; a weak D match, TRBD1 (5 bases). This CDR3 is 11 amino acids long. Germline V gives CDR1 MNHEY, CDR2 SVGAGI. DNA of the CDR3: TGTGCCAGCAGCTACTGGGGCGAGCAGTTCTTC. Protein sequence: CASSYWGEQFF.

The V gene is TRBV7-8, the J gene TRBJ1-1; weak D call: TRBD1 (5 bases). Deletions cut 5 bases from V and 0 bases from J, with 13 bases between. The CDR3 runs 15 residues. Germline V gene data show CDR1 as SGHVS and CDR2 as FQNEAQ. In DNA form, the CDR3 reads TGTGCCAGCAGCCCTGGGGGAGGGCTGAACACTGAAGCTTTCTTT. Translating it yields CASSPGGGLNTEAFF.

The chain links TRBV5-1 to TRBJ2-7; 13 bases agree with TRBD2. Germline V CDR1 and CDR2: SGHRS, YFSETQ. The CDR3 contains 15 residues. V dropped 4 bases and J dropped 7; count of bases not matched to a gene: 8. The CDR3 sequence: CASSPGLAGDGEQYF. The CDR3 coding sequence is TGCGCCAGCAGCCCCGGACTAGCGGGAGATGGGGAGCAGTACTTC.

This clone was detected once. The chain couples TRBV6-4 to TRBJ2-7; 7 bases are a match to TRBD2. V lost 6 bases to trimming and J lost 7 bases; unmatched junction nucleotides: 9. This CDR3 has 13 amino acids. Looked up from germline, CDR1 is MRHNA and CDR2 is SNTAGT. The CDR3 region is CASSRDYLGEQYF. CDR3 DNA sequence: TGTGCCAGCAGCCGGGACTACCTTGGGGAGCAGTACTTC.

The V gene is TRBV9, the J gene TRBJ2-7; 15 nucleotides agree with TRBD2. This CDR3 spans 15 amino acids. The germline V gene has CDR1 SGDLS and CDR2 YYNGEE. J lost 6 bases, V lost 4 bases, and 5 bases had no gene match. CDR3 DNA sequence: TGTGCCAGCAGCCCTCAGGGACTAGCGGGAGGCGAGCAGTACTTC. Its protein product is CASSPQGLAGGEQYF. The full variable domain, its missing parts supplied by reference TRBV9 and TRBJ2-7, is DSGVTQTPKHLITATGQRVTLRCSPRSGDLSVYWYQQSLDQGLQFLIQYYNGEERAKGNILERFSAQQFPDLHSELNLSSLELGDSALYFCASSPQGLAGGEQYFGPGTRLTVT.

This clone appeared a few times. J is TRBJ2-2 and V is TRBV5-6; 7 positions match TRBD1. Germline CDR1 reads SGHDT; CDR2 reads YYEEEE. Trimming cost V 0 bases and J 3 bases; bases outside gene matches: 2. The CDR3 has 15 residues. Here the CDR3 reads CASSLGQGDTGELFF. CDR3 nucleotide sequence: TGTGCCAGCAGCTTGGGACAGGGTGACACCGGGGAGCTGTTTTTT. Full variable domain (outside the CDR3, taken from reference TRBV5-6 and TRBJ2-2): DAGVTQSPTHLIKTRGQQVTLRCSPKSGHDTVSWYQQALGQGPQFIFQYYEEEERQRGNFPDRFSGHQFPNYSSELNVNALLLGDSALYLCASSLGQGDTGELFFGEGSRLTVL.

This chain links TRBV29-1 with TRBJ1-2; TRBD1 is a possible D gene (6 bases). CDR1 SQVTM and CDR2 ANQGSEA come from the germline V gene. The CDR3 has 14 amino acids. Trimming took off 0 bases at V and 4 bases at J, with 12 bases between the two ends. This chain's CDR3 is CSVEEAGGGYGYTF. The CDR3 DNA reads TGCAGCGTTGAAGAAGCGGGGGGCGGCTATGGCTACACCTTC.

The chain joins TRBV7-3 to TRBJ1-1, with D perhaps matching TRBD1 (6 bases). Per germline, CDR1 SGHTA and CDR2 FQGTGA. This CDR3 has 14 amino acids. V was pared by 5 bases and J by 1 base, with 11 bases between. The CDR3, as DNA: TGTGCCAGCAGCGAACAGGGATCGAACACTGAAGCTTTCTTT. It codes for CASSEQGSNTEAFF.

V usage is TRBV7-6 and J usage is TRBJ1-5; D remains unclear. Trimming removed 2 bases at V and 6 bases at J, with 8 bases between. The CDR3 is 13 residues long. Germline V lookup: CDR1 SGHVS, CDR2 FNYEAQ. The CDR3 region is CASSLTEGQPQHF. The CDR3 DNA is TGTGCCAGCAGCTTAACAGAGGGTCAGCCCCAGCATTTT.

The CDR3 loop reads CASSRTVSNEKLFF. The CDR3 bases are TGTGCCAGCAGTCGGACAGTCAGTAATGAAAAACTGTTTTTT. The chain has TRBV6-5 and TRBJ1-4; D perhaps matches TRBD1 (6 bases). V was trimmed by 5 bases and J by 4 bases, leaving 11 bases between them. Germline V gene data show CDR1 as MNHEY and CDR2 as SVGAGI. CDR3 length: 14 residues.

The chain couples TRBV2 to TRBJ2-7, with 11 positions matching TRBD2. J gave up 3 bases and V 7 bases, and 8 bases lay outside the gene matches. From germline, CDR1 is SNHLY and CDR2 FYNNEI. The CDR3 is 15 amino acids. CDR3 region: CASNSGRGRIYEQYF. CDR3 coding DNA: TGTGCCAGCAATAGCGGGAGGGGGAGGATCTACGAGCAGTACTTC.

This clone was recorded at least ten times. Written as DNA, the CDR3 is TGTGCCAGCAGTGGAGACTTAGACGGGGACTCTGGAAACACCATATATTTT. Encoded protein: CASSGDLDGDSGNTIYF. V and J are TRBV2 and TRBJ1-3, with unresolved D. The CDR3 length is 17 residues. Germline CDR1 SNHLY, CDR2 FYNNEI. Trimming stripped 4 bases from V and 0 bases from J, with 16 bases between.